This T cell receptor beta chain was recorded in a study of T cell responses to AZD1222 COVID-19 vaccine. Across the study: Pooling covered second doses at about 4 or about 12 weeks.

This table comes from immunoSEQ multiplex PCR, and its TCRdb copy is limited to in-frame clones, with some not included. The table has roughly 150,000 clones, roughly 89% seen once. This clone was detected only once. Its antigen is currently unknown. Regarding the study as a whole: Nearly half of spike-specific TCRs reportedly target variant regions that are unmutated in the B.1.351 and B.1.1.7 variants. White British ancestry dominated among donors, who included more females, and clonal diversity was possibly underestimated. Distributed over spike, vaccine-associated CD4 TCRs predominated at 160-218 and 743-854.

Trimming removed 5 bases from V and 0 bases from J, with 14 bases in between. The CDR3 totals 16 residues. Germline V CDR1 and CDR2: MNHEY, SMNVEV (reference sequence). The clonotype originates from an adult in good health. The material sequenced was peripheral blood, taken on day 0 of AZD1222 vaccination. The chain combines TRBV27 with TRBJ1-5; D is ambiguous. DNA for the CDR3: TGTGCCAGCAGTCCTCCGCGCTTGTATAGCAATCAGCCCCAGCATTTT. Its protein is CASSPPRLYSNQPQHF.